Listed here are 18 T cell receptor beta chains from one sample, sequenced in a study of T-cell reconstitution after alpha-beta-depleted transplantation in children. The library targeted TCRbeta and was prepared with unique molecular identifiers. TCRdb re-called the PCR reads with MiXCR, one entry per CDR3 protein. The sample contains roughly 490,000 distinct CDR3 sequences, 9.5% to 12% of which appear only once. The sample consisted of PBMCs, mostly from graft donor cells, taken 180 days after TCRalphabeta/CD19-depleted stem cell transplant. These receptors were obtained from a female patient aged 2-15 years who had a stem cell transplant for aplastic anemia, so the T cells may come from the graft donor.

The rearrangement links TRBV5-1 to TRBJ2-5, with D possibly being TRBD2 (6 bases). Germline V gene sequence: CDR1 SGHRS, CDR2 YFSETQ. V was shortened by 7 bases and J by 5 bases, with 21 bases between the two germline ends. The CDR3 is 15 amino acids. CDR3 nucleotides: TGCGCCAGCCGACCCCTCCTCGGGGGAGGTGAGACCCAGTACTTC. It yields the protein CASRPLLGGGETQYF.

This clonotype has a count of ten or more. The chain links TRBV20-1 to TRBJ2-7, with D perhaps TRBD2 (6 bases). CDR3 length equals 13 residues. Trimming stripped 6 bases from V and 0 bases from J, with 12 bases between. Per the germline V gene, CDR1 is DFQATT and CDR2 is SNEGSKA (reference sequence). The CDR3 reads CSARDLHSYEQYF. The DNA of the CDR3 is TGCAGTGCGCGGGACCTACACTCCTACGAGCAGTACTTC.

This clonotype has ten or more counts. The chain joins TRBV20-1 to TRBJ2-1, with D unresolved. The germline gives CDR1 DFQATT, CDR2 SNEGSKA (reference sequence). CDR3 size: 15 residues. V gave up 3 bases and J gave up 0 bases, with 12 bases separating them. The CDR3 reads CSASPALSSYNEQFF. Written as DNA, the CDR3 is TGCAGTGCTAGCCCCGCTTTGAGCTCCTACAATGAGCAGTTCTTC.

The sample holds a few counts of this clonotype. CDR3 sequence: CASSVARAGPGGTEAFF. CDR3 in DNA: TGTGCCAGCAGCGTAGCTAGGGCCGGACCCGGCGGCACTGAAGCTTTCTTT. This chain connects TRBV9 to TRBJ1-1; D remains ambiguous. The CDR3 spans 17 residues. The V end was cut by 0 bases, the J end by 4 bases, with 19 bases between. In germline, CDR1 is SGDLS, CDR2 YYNGEE.

This clonotype came up many times. This rearrangement joins TRBV24-1 to TRBJ2-2, with D possibly being TRBD2 (5 bases). Germline loops: CDR1 KGHDR, CDR2 SFDVKD. This CDR3 region has 16 residues. The V and J ends lost 0 bases and 4 bases respectively, with 11 bases between them. In nucleotides, the CDR3 is TGTGCCACCAGTGATTTGGAATTGAGCGGCACCGGGGAGCTGTTTTTT. Protein product: CATSDLELSGTGELFF.

The sample holds a few counts of this clonotype. The chain uses TRBV20-1 and TRBJ1-5, with a possible D match to TRBD1 (5 bases). Trimming left V 3 bases short and J 2 bases short, with 14 bases between. CDR1 DFQATT and CDR2 SNEGSKA come from the germline V gene (reference sequence). The length of the CDR3 is 15 residues. This CDR3 is CSASGLGLGNQPQHF. CDR3 DNA: TGCAGTGCTAGCGGTCTGGGGCTCGGCAATCAGCCCCAGCATTTT.

This chain uses TRBV13 with TRBJ1-6; tentative D call: TRBD1 (5 bases). The CDR3 has 16 residues. V lost 0 bases and J 10 bases, leaving 16 bases between the germline ends. The germline gives CDR1 PRHDT, CDR2 FYEKMQ (reference sequence). CDR3 DNA: TGTGCCAGCAGCTTAGGCCCGGGGCGAGGATACTCACCCCTCCACTTT. Its translation is CASSLGPGRGYSPLHF.

This clonotype appeared a single time. The chain joins TRBV10-1 to TRBJ2-5; maybe TRBD1 (5 bases). Between the trimmed V and J ends, which lost 6 bases and 4 bases, there was a span of 24 bases. The germline gives CDR1 WNHNN, CDR2 SYGVQD (reference sequence). CDR3 length: 17 residues. The CDR3 spells CASRTGTAFQAIETQYF. CDR3 bases: TGCGCCAGCAGAACAGGTACGGCATTTCAGGCTATAGAGACCCAGTACTTC.

The table lists this clonotype with a few counts. V is TRBV20-1 and J is TRBJ1-2; 8 bases are a match to TRBD1. With V trimmed by 5 bases and J by 5 bases, 10 bases remained unmatched. CDR3 length: 14 amino acids. Germline V gene data show CDR1 as DFQATT and CDR2 as SNEGSKA (reference sequence). CDR3 DNA: TGCAGTGCTCCCCCGCTGGACAGGGCTTATGGCTACACCTTC. Its translation: CSAPPLDRAYGYTF.

J is TRBJ2-5 and V is TRBV6-1, with 7 nucleotides matching TRBD1. Germline V gene sequence: CDR1 MNHNS, CDR2 SASEGT. V lost 5 bases and J lost 5; bases outside the gene matches: 11. The CDR3 covers 15 residues. CDR3 sequence (DNA): TGTGCCAGCAGTCCTTTGGACAGGCCCTGGGAGACCCAGTACTTC. Protein sequence: CASSPLDRPWETQYF.

Many counts were recorded for this clonotype. The V and J genes are TRBV7-2 and TRBJ1-1; TRBD1 agrees at 7 bases. The germline CDR1 and CDR2 sequences are SGHTA and FQGNSA. Trimming cost V 3 bases and J 9 bases; bases outside gene matches: 10. The CDR3 is made up of 14 amino acids. As DNA, the CDR3 is TGTGCCAGCAGCTTGGTCCTAGGAGGGGGCCAAGCTTTCTTT. Protein sequence: CASSLVLGGGQAFF.

The chain employs TRBV3-1 and TRBJ2-7; 9 positions match TRBD2. Trimming cost V 4 bases and J 5 bases; bases outside gene matches: 9. CDR3 length equals 15 residues. Germline lookup yields CDR1 LGHDT and CDR2 YNNKEL (reference sequence). The CDR3 reads CASSPGGLAIHEQYF. CDR3 bases: TGTGCCAGCAGCCCGGGGGGACTAGCAATCCACGAGCAGTACTTC.

This clonotype came up a few times. This chain links TRBV7-9 with TRBJ2-7; unclear D gene. This CDR3 spans 13 amino acids. CDR1 SEHNR and CDR2 FQNEAQ come from the germline V gene (reference sequence). Trimming removed 1 base from V and 10 bases from J, with 14 bases in between. CDR3 in amino acids: CASSLESTSPQYF. CDR3 nucleotide sequence: TGTGCCAGCAGCTTAGAATCCACTTCCCCTCAGTACTTC.

This clonotype appeared a few times. The rearrangement joins TRBV5-1 to TRBJ1-2; the D gene is possibly TRBD1 (5 bases). V gave up 1 base and J gave up 2 bases, with 18 bases separating them. Germline loops: CDR1 SGHRS, CDR2 YFSETQ. The CDR3 loop spans 17 amino acids. The CDR3 protein is CASSLLPPGDGNYGYTF. The CDR3 DNA follows: TGCGCCAGCAGCTTGCTCCCGCCGGGGGACGGAAACTATGGCTACACCTTC.

This clonotype has a handful of counts. The V call is TRBV7-2, the J call TRBJ2-2; TRBD1 aligns across 7 bases. The germline gives CDR1 SGHTA, CDR2 FQGNSA. Losses at the gene ends were 5 bases for V and 3 bases for J; bases not matched to a gene: 9. The CDR3 has 16 residues. In nucleotides, the CDR3 is TGTGCCAGCAGCCGATCTTCGGGACAGTACACCGGGGAGCTGTTTTTT. It yields the protein CASSRSSGQYTGELFF.

A few counts support this clonotype. The J gene is TRBJ1-1, the V gene TRBV20-1; 8 bases align to TRBD1. Trimming took 2 bases from V and 0 from J; bases not matched to a gene: 2. Germline V gene lookup returns CDR1 DFQATT and CDR2 SNEGSKA (reference sequence). The CDR3 contains 14 residues. CDR3: CSARPGQVNTEAFF. For the CDR3, the DNA is TGCAGTGCTAGACCGGGACAGGTGAACACTGAAGCTTTCTTT.

This clonotype has just a few counts. The chain couples TRBV5-1 to TRBJ2-7; 7 bases align to TRBD2. This CDR3 has 18 residues. After removal of 4 bases from V and 0 bases from J, the junction contained 16 bases not matched to a gene. Germline V lookup: CDR1 SGHRS, CDR2 YFSETQ. The CDR3 sequence is CASSPGGEPKPSSYEQYF. Written as DNA, the CDR3 is TGCGCCAGCAGCCCGGGGGGAGAACCCAAGCCTAGCTCCTACGAGCAGTACTTC.

This clonotype was detected only a few times. The chain is built from TRBV10-1 and TRBJ2-3; no clear D. The CDR3 sequence is 12 residues long. Trimming removed 5 bases at V and 5 bases at J, with 8 bases between. Germline CDR1 WNHNN, CDR2 SYGVQD (reference sequence). The CDR3 region has the DNA TGCGCCAGCAGTTTTGCAGGAGATACGCAGTATTTT. Encoded protein: CASSFAGDTQYF.